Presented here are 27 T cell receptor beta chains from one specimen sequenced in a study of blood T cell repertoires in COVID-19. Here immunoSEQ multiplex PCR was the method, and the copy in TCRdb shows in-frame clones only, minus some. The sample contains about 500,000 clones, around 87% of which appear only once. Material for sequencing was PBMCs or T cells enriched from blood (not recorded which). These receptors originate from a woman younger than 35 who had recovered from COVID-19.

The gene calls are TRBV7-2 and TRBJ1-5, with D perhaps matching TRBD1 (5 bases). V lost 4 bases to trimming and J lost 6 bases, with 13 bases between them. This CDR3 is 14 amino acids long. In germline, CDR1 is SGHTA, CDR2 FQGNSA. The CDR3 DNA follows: TGTGCCAGCAGCTGGACATCAAGGGGTCAGCCCCAGCATTTT. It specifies CASSWTSRGQPQHF.

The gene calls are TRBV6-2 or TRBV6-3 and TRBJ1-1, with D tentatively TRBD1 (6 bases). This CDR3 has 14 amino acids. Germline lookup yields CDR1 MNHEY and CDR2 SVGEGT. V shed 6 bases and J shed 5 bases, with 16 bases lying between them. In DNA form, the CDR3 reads TGTGCCAGCAGCTCGACAGGAGTTGGGACTGAAGCTTTCTTT. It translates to CASSSTGVGTEAFF.

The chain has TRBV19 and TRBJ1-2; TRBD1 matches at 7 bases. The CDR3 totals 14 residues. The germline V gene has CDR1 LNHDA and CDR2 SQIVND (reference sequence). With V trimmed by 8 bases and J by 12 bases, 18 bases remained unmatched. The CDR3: CASSYVGQTLGNTF. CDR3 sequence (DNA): TGTGCCAGTTCCTACGTGGGACAGACCCTAGGGAACACCTTC.

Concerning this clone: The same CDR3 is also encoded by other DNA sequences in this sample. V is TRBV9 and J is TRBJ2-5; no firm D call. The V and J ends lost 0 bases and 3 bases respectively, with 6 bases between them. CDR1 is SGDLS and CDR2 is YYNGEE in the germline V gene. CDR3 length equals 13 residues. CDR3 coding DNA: TGTGCCAGCAGCGTAGCTCTTGAAGAGACCCAGTACTTC. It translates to CASSVALEETQYF.

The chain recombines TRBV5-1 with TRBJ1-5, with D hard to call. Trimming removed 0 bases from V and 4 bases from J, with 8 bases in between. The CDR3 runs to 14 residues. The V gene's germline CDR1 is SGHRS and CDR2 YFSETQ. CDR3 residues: CASSLGYGNQPQHF. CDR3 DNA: TGCGCCAGCAGCTTGGGGTACGGTAATCAGCCCCAGCATTTT.

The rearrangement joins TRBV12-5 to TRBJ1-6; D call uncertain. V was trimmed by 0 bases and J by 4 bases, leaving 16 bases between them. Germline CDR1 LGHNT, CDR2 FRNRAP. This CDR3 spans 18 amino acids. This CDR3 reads CASGLVLWGGPYNSPLHF. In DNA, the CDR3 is TGTGCTAGTGGTTTGGTACTTTGGGGAGGTCCATATAATTCACCCCTCCACTTT.

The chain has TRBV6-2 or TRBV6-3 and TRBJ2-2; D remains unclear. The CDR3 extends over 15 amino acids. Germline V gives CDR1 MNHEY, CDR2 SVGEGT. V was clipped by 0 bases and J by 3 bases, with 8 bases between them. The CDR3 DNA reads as TGTGCCAGCAGTTACTCGTTACAGTACACCGGGGAGCTGTTTTTT. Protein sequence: CASSYSLQYTGELFF.

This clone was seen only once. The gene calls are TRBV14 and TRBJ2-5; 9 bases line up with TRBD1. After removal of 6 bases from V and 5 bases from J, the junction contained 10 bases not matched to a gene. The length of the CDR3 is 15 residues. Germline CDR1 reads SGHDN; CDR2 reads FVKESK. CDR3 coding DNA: TGTGCCAGCAGACCCGGGACAGGGCGGTGGGAGACCCAGTACTTC. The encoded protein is CASRPGTGRWETQYF.

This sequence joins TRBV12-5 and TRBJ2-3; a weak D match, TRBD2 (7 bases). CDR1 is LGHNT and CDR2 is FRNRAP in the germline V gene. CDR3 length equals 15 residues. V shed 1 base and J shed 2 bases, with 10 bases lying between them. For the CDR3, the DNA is TGTGCTAGTGGTTTGGAAGGGGGGGCCACAGATACGCAGTATTTT. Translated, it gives CASGLEGGATDTQYF.

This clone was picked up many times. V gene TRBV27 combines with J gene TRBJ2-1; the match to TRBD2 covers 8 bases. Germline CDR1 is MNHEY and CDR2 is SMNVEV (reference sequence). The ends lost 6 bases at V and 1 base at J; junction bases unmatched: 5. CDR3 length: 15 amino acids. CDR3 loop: CASSLSGTSYNEQFF. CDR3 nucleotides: TGTGCCAGCAGCCTTAGCGGGACGTCCTACAATGAGCAGTTCTTC.

The CDR3 DNA reads as TGCGCCAGCAGCCAAGGGCAGGGTAACCCAACTAATGAAAAACTGTTTTTT. Protein: CASSQGQGNPTNEKLFF. The chain recombines TRBV4-1 with TRBJ1-4, with D perhaps TRBD1 (5 bases). Trimming pared 1 base from V and 0 bases from J, leaving 12 bases between. Germline V gene sequence: CDR1 MGHRA, CDR2 YSYEKL. The CDR3 consists of 17 residues.

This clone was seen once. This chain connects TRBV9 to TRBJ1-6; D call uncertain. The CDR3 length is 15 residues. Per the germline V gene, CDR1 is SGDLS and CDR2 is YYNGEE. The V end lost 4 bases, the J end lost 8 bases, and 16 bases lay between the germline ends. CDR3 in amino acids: CASSPRGEGDSPLHF. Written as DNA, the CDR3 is TGTGCCAGCAGCCCCCGCGGCGAGGGCGATTCACCCCTCCACTTT.

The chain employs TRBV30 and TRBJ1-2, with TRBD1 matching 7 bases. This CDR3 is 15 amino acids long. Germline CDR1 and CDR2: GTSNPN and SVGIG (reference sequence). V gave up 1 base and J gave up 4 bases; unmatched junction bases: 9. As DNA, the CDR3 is TGTGCCTGGAGTGGAACCGGGACAGACATCTATGGCTACACCTTC. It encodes CAWSGTGTDIYGYTF.

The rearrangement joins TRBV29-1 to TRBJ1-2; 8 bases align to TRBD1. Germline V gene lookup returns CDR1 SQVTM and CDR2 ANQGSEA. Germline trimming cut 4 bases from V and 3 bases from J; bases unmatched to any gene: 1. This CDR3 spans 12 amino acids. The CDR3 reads CSVAGGDYGYTF. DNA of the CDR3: TGCAGCGTTGCAGGGGGCGACTATGGCTACACCTTC. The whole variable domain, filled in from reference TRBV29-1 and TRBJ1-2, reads SAVISQKPSRDICQRGTSLTIQCQVDSQVTMMFWYRQQPGQSLTLIATANQGSEATYESGFVIDKFPISRPNLTFSTLTVSNMSPEDSSIYLCSVAGGDYGYTFGSGTRLTVV.

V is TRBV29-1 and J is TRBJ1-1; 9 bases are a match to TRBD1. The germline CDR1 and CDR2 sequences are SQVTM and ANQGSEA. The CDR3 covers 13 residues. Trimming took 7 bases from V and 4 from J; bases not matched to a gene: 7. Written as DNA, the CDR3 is TGCAGCGCCATGGGACAGGGTGGCACTGAAGCTTTCTTT. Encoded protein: CSAMGQGGTEAFF.

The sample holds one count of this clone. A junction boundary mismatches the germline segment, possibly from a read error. CDR3 in amino acids: CASSEGGVVSF. CDR3 nucleotide sequence: TGTGCCAGCAGTGAAGGGGGGGTTGTATCCTTC. This chain connects TRBV6-1 to TRBJ2-7, with D possibly matching TRBD2 (6 bases). Germline V gene sequence: CDR1 MNHNS, CDR2 SASEGT. The length of the CDR3 is 11 residues.

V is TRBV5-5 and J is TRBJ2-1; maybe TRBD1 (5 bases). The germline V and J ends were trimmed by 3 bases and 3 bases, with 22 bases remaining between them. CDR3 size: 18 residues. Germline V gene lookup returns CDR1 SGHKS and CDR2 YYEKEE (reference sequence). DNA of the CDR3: TGTGCCAGCAGCTCCGACAGTAGGGGCCCTCTAGGCTACAATGAGCAGTTCTTC. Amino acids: CASSSDSRGPLGYNEQFF.

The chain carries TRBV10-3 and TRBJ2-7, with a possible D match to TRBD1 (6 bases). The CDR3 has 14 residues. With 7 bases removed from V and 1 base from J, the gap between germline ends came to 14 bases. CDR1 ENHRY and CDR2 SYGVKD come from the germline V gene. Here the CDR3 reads CAITDKGESYEQYF. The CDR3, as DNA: TGTGCCATCACCGACAAGGGGGAGTCCTACGAGCAGTACTTC.

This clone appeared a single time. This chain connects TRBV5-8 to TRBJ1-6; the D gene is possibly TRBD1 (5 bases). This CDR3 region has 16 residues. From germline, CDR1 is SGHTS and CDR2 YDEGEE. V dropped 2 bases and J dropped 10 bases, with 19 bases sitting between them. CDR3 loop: CASSLRRYQGGSPLHF. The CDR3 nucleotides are TGTGCCAGCAGCTTAAGAAGGTACCAGGGTGGATCACCCCTCCACTTT.

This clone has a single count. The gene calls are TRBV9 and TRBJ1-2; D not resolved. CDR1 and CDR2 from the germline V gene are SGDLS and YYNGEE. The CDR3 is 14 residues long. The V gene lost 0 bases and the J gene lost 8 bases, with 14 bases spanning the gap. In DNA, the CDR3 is TGTGCCAGCAGCGTAGACGGGGAACCCAGCGGCTACACCTTC. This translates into CASSVDGEPSGYTF.

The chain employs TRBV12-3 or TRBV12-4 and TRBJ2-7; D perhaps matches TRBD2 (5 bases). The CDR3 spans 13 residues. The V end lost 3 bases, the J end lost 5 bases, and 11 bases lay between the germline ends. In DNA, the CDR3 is TGTGCCAGCAGTTTCGCGGGTCCCAACGAGCAGTACTTC. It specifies CASSFAGPNEQYF.

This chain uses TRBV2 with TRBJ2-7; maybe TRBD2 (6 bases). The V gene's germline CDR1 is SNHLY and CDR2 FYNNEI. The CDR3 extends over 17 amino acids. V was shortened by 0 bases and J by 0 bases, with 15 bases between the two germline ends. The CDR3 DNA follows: TGTGCCAGCAGTGAAGCGGAAACGGGGGAAAGCTCCTACGAGCAGTACTTC. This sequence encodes CASSEAETGESSYEQYF.

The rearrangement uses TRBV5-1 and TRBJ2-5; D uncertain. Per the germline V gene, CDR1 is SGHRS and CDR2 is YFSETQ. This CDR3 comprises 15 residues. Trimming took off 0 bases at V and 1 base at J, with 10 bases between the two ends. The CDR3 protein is CASSLELALQETQYF. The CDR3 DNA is TGCGCCAGCAGCTTGGAACTCGCGCTCCAAGAGACCCAGTACTTC.

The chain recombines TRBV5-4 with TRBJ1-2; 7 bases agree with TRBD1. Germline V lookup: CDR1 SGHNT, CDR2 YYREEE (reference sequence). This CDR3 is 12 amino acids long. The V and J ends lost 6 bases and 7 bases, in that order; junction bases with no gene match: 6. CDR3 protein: CASIDRAGGYTF. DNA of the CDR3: TGTGCCAGCATCGACAGGGCGGGTGGCTACACCTTC.

The CDR3 protein is CASSPRVHEQYF. The CDR3 nucleotides read TGTGCCAGCTCCCCCAGGGTCCACGAGCAGTACTTC. This sequence joins TRBV18 and TRBJ2-7; D might be TRBD1 (5 bases). Trimming cost V 6 bases and J 5 bases, with 11 bases left between them. Germline-derived CDR1 and CDR2 are KGHSH and LQKENI. This CDR3 is built from 12 residues.

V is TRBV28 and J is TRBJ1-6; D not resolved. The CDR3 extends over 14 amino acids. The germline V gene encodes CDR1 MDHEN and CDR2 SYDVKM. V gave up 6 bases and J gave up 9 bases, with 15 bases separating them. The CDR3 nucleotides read TGTGCCAGCAGACCTCTGGAGGGAGGTTCACCCCTCCACTTT. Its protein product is CASRPLEGGSPLHF.

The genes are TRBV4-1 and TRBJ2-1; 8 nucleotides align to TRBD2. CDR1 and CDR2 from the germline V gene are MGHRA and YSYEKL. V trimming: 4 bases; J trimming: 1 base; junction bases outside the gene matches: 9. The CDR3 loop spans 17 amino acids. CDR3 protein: CASSPISLAGSYNEQFF. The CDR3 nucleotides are TGCGCCAGCAGCCCTATCTCTCTAGCGGGTTCCTACAATGAGCAGTTCTTC.